The following is a T cell receptor beta chain sequence with its context. Its antigen remains unidentified. These data belong to a study of T-cell memory formation after mild COVID-19. Across the study: In these data, TCR clusters were largely donor specific. Study conclusions and caveats: Later expanders leaned CD4+, whereas clones that contracted between day 15 and 85 were balanced CD4/CD8. Detection of some responders pre-infection suggested pre-existing cross-reactive memory T cells participated.

CDR1 and CDR2 from the germline V gene are SEHNR and FQNEAQ (reference sequence). The CDR3 is 14 amino acids. Trimming cost V 5 bases and J 6 bases; bases outside gene matches: 4. TCRdb reprocessed the 5' RACE reads with MiXCR, giving one entry per CDR3 protein. The table includes roughly 560,000 distinct CDR3 sequences, about a fifth detected once. The chain combines TRBV7-9 with TRBJ1-5; 10 bases are a match to TRBD1. The sequenced sample consisted of PBMCs or a T cell subset sorted from them (not recorded which). The receptor's source is an adult woman who had mild COVID-19 (a few samples of this study predate the infection). Cell type and time point are not known. In DNA, the CDR3 is TGTGCCAGCAGCGACGACAGGGGGCGTCAGCCCCAGCATTTT. It specifies CASSDDRGRQPQHF. Drawing the rest from reference TRBV7-9 and TRBJ1-5, the complete variable domain is DTGVSQNPRHKITKRGQNVTFRCDPISEHNRLYWYRQTLGQGPEFLTYFQNEAQLEKSRLLSDRFSAERPKGSFSTLEIQRTEQGDSAMYLCASSDDRGRQPQHFGDGTRLSIL.